Below, 10 T cell receptor beta chains from the same sample are listed, as sequenced in a study of response to subunit inactivated influenza vaccine. Via MiXCR, TCRdb re-called the RT-PCR reads, giving one row per CDR3 protein. Here the sample spans about 650,000 distinct CDR3 sequences, less than 20% being singletons. Specimen: PBMCs from blood, collected approximately 13 days after vaccination. These receptor sequences come from a man between 45 and 60 years old who received an inactivated influenza vaccine.

The chain combines TRBV5-1 with TRBJ2-3; the match to TRBD1 covers 12 bases. Germline V gene lookup returns CDR1 SGHRS and CDR2 YFSETQ. Losses at the gene ends were 2 bases for V and 4 bases for J; bases not matched to a gene: 5. The CDR3 runs 16 residues. This CDR3 reads CASSFGTGGRADTQYF. The CDR3 DNA follows: TGCGCCAGCAGCTTTGGGACAGGGGGCCGGGCAGATACGCAGTATTTT.

The V and J genes are TRBV7-2 and TRBJ2-3; 8 bases are shared with TRBD2. Trimming took 1 base from V and 4 from J; bases not matched to a gene: 10. The germline V gene encodes CDR1 SGHTA and CDR2 FQGNSA. The CDR3 is 17 residues long. Here the CDR3 reads CASSLVDVTSASDTQYF. The CDR3 bases are TGTGCCAGCAGCTTAGTTGACGTGACTAGCGCTTCAGATACGCAGTATTTT.

For this clonotype: Just one base apart from a much larger clone, this may be a read error. The chain has TRBV12-3 or TRBV12-4 and TRBJ2-1, with D possibly matching TRBD2 (5 bases). CDR3 length: 14 amino acids. CDR3 protein: CASSLGEKIDEQSF. In nucleotides, the CDR3 is TGTGCCAGCAGCCTCGGGGAGAAGATCGATGAGCAGTCCTTC.

This clonotype was counted a few times. The chain employs TRBV20-1 and TRBJ2-7; the D call may be TRBD1 or TRBD2 (5 bases each). V dropped 3 bases and J dropped 6 bases, with 15 bases sitting between them. The CDR3 covers 13 residues. Per the germline V gene, CDR1 is DFQATT and CDR2 is SNEGSKA (reference sequence). CDR3 nucleotides: TGCAGTGCTAGCCCCCCGGGGCCGGGCGAGCAGTACTTC. Encoded protein: CSASPPGPGEQYF.

V is TRBV13 and J is TRBJ2-1; D is undetermined. The ends were cut back, 5 bases at V and 5 bases at J, with 19 bases in the middle. Germline V CDR1 and CDR2: PRHDT, FYEKMQ (reference sequence). This CDR3 comprises 16 residues. The CDR3 here is CASSRLSRQEHNEQFF. CDR3 bases: TGTGCCAGCAGCCGTCTCAGTAGGCAGGAACACAATGAGCAGTTCTTC.

The chain has TRBV20-1 and TRBJ2-7; D ambiguous. The CDR3 has 12 residues. Trimming stripped 4 bases from V and 1 base from J, with 8 bases between. The germline gives CDR1 DFQATT, CDR2 SNEGSKA (reference sequence). The CDR3 protein is CSANTVSYEQYF. The CDR3 bases are TGCAGTGCTAACACCGTTTCCTACGAGCAGTACTTC.

This clonotype was found a few times. V gene TRBV27 combines with J gene TRBJ1-2; possible D gene TRBD1, 5 bases. This CDR3 is 13 amino acids long. Germline V gives CDR1 MNHEY, CDR2 SMNVEV (reference sequence). V lost 6 bases, J lost 3 bases, and 11 bases lay in between. The CDR3 DNA reads TGTGCCAGCAGGGAAGGGGCTTACTATGGCTACACCTTC. The encoded protein is CASREGAYYGYTF.

There are many counts of this clonotype. The genes are TRBV4-1 and TRBJ1-6; 9 nucleotides agree with TRBD1. In germline, CDR1 is MGHRA, CDR2 YSYEKL. The CDR3 has 15 residues. Germline trimming cut 3 bases from V and 7 bases from J; bases unmatched to any gene: 4. The CDR3 is CASSHRDRENSPLHF. The CDR3 DNA reads TGCGCCAGCAGCCACCGGGACAGGGAGAATTCACCCCTCCACTTT.

The chain couples TRBV12-3 or TRBV12-4 to TRBJ1-5, with 9 bases matching TRBD1. This CDR3 comprises 13 residues. The V gene end was trimmed by 10 bases and the J gene end by 9 bases; junction bases not matched to a gene: 10. The CDR3 protein is CANSEGQGSPQHF. In nucleotides, the CDR3 is TGTGCCAACTCTGAGGGACAGGGCTCGCCCCAGCATTTT.

The rearrangement links TRBV6-2 or TRBV6-3 to TRBJ2-7; no reliable D call. This CDR3 has 17 residues. The V gene lost 0 bases and the J gene lost 0 bases, with 15 bases spanning the gap. In germline, CDR1 is MNHEY, CDR2 SVGEGT. The CDR3 protein is CASSYSKRTLFSYEQYF. The DNA for the CDR3 is TGTGCCAGCAGTTACTCTAAAAGAACTCTCTTCTCCTACGAGCAGTACTTC.